The 26 T cell receptor beta chains reported below all come from one sample, sequenced in a study of cytomegalovirus exposure and HLA in healthy donors. A multiplex PCR was run with 60 Vbeta primers and 13 Jbeta primers. TCRdb's copy holds only in-frame clones and misses some; the assay was immunoSEQ multiplex PCR. Of about 200,000 clones detected, roughly 85% appear once; the ten largest clones hold approximately 1.8%. The specimen sequenced was PBMCs. All receptors come from a male donor in good health and CMV-seronegative.

J is TRBJ1-2 and V is TRBV18, with D maybe TRBD1 (5 bases). This CDR3 is 13 amino acids long. Trimming took off 3 bases at V and 7 bases at J, with 12 bases between the two ends. Germline-derived CDR1 and CDR2 are KGHSH and LQKENI. In DNA form, the CDR3 reads TGTGCCAGCTCACCCTTGGACATCCGTGGCTACACCTTC. This translates into CASSPLDIRGYTF.

This clone was seen a single time. This chain connects TRBV28 to TRBJ1-4, with unresolved D. Germline CDR1 is MDHEN and CDR2 is SYDVKM. The V gene lost 2 bases and the J gene lost 6 bases, with 10 bases spanning the gap. This CDR3 has 14 residues. CDR3 coding DNA: TGTGCCAGCAGTTTACCCGGGGTGGATGAAAAACTGTTTTTT. It translates to CASSLPGVDEKLFF.

This chain links TRBV14 with TRBJ1-1; D is ambiguous. With 0 bases removed from V and 5 bases from J, the gap between germline ends came to 13 bases. In germline, CDR1 is SGHDN, CDR2 FVKESK. The CDR3 spans 15 residues. The CDR3 here is CASSQDIGRRTEAFF. CDR3 DNA sequence: TGTGCCAGCAGCCAAGATATCGGGAGAAGGACTGAAGCTTTCTTT.

The sample holds one count of this clone. CDR3 coding DNA: TGTGCCAGCAGAGCGGGACTTTCCGGCTACACCTTC. Translating gives CASRAGLSGYTF. The chain links TRBV27 to TRBJ1-2; possible D gene TRBD1, 5 bases. Germline V gene lookup returns CDR1 MNHEY and CDR2 SMNVEV (reference sequence). The CDR3 length is 12 residues. V lost 6 bases to trimming and J lost 8 bases, with 13 bases between them.

This clone was counted between two and nine times. Other nucleotide sequences from this sample produce the same CDR3. The chain couples TRBV18 to TRBJ2-1, with 8 bases fitting TRBD2. This CDR3 comprises 15 residues. The J segment lost 0 bases and the V segment lost 3 bases, leaving 1 base of the junction unmatched. Germline V gives CDR1 KGHSH, CDR2 LQKENI. CDR3 coding DNA: TGTGCCAGCTCACCGAGCGGGAGCTCCTACAATGAGCAGTTCTTC. Protein sequence: CASSPSGSSYNEQFF.

The V call is TRBV5-4, the J call TRBJ2-3; D not certain. The germline CDR1 and CDR2 sequences are SGHNT and YYREEE (reference sequence). This CDR3 is 14 amino acids long. Trimming stripped 3 bases from V and 0 bases from J, with 8 bases between. This CDR3 reads CASSSRRSTDTQYF. DNA for the CDR3: TGTGCCAGCAGCTCAAGGCGGAGCACAGATACGCAGTATTTT.

The chain links TRBV6-1 to TRBJ1-6; TRBD1 matches 7 bases. The V gene's germline CDR1 is MNHNS and CDR2 SASEGT. The CDR3 runs to 16 residues. After removal of 4 bases from V and 5 bases from J, the junction contained 8 bases not matched to a gene. CDR3 DNA: TGTGCCAGCAGTGGACCATCAGGGGGGAATAATTCACCCCTCCACTTT. This translates into CASSGPSGGNNSPLHF.

The chain joins TRBV30 to TRBJ2-7; a weak D match, TRBD1 (7 bases). Germline CDR1 reads GTSNPN; CDR2 reads SVGIG (reference sequence). This CDR3 has 14 amino acids. Trimming shortened V by 1 base and J by 4 bases, and 14 bases separated the two germline ends. The CDR3 here is CAWSGAGGLYEQYF. DNA for the CDR3: TGTGCCTGGAGTGGAGCAGGGGGGCTTTACGAGCAGTACTTC. The whole variable domain, filled in from reference TRBV30 and TRBJ2-7, reads SQTIHQWPATLVQPVGSPLSLECTVEGTSNPNLYWYRQAAGRGLQLLFYSVGIGQISSEVPQNLSASRPQDRQFILSSKKLLLSDSGFYLCAWSGAGGLYEQYFGPGTRLTVT.

The chain employs TRBV28 and TRBJ2-7; 8 nucleotides agree with TRBD2. CDR3 length equals 15 residues. The junction had 11 bases not matched to a gene; V was cut back by 7 bases and J by 3 bases. The germline V gene has CDR1 MDHEN and CDR2 SYDVKM. The CDR3 DNA is TGTGCCAGCATTATCCGGGAGGGGACCATCTACGAGCAGTACTTC. Translating it yields CASIIREGTIYEQYF.

J is TRBJ2-7 and V is TRBV29-1; 9 bases line up with TRBD2. CDR1 and CDR2 from the germline V gene are SQVTM and ANQGSEA. The CDR3 runs 14 residues. J lost 0 bases, V lost 4 bases, and 4 bases had no gene match. In DNA form, the CDR3 reads TGCAGCGTTGCGCTAGCGGGGAGCTCCTACGAGCAGTACTTC. Translated: CSVALAGSSYEQYF.

The J gene is TRBJ1-2, the V gene TRBV12-2; no check of the table's D call, TRBD1, against the DNA was made. TRBV12-2 is a documented pseudogene. The CDR3 has 15 residues. This CDR3 reads CASRLSGTGVYGYTF. The CDR3 region has the DNA TGTGCAAGTCGCTTATCGGGGACAGGGGTCTATGGCTACACCTTC.

CDR3 sequence (DNA): TGCAGTGCTAGGTTGAGCTACGAGCAGTACTTC. It encodes CSARLSYEQYF. The chain combines TRBV20-1 with TRBJ2-7, with D uncertain. The CDR3 runs 11 residues. Trimming left V 3 bases short and J 3 bases short, with 6 bases between. Germline CDR1 and CDR2: DFQATT and SNEGSKA (reference sequence).

Concerning this clone: A junction end diverges from the germline sequence, so it may reflect a read error. This rearrangement joins TRBV7-7 to TRBJ2-5; the D is unclear. The CDR3 has 14 amino acids. Germline lookup yields CDR1 SSHAT and CDR2 FNYEAQ (reference sequence). CDR3 sequence reads: CASSDSGRQETQYF. Written as DNA, the CDR3 is TGTGCTAGCAGCGATAGTGGTCGACAAGAGACCCAGTACTTC.

CDR3 DNA sequence: TGTGCCAGCAGCAAGCACAGGGGGCGGATCCCCCTCCACTTT. It specifies CASSKHRGRIPLHF. The genes are TRBV21-1 and TRBJ1-6; the table's D call, TRBD1, has no DNA check behind it. TRBV21-1 is designated a pseudogene. The CDR3 is 14 residues long.

This clone appeared once. J is TRBJ2-3 and V is TRBV11-3; 7 bases map to TRBD2. CDR3 length equals 13 residues. Trimming cost V 6 bases and J 4 bases; bases outside gene matches: 4. Germline CDR1 reads SGHNT; CDR2 reads YENEEA. The CDR3 bases are TGTGCCAGCAGTGGACTAGACGCAGATACGCAGTATTTT. Amino acid sequence: CASSGLDADTQYF. Drawing the rest from reference TRBV11-3 and TRBJ2-3, the complete variable domain is EAGVVQSPRYKIIEKKQPVAFWCNPISGHNTLYWYLQNLGQGPELLIRYENEEAVDDSQLPKDRFSAERLKGVDSTLKIQPAELGDSAVYLCASSGLDADTQYFGPGTRLTVL.

V is TRBV27 and J is TRBJ2-3, with 13 bases lining up with TRBD2. The CDR3 has 17 amino acids. V gave up 2 bases and J gave up 3 bases; unmatched junction bases: 5. Germline V gene data show CDR1 as MNHEY and CDR2 as SMNVEV (reference sequence). The CDR3 reads CASSLGPLAGGTDTQYF. In DNA, the CDR3 is TGTGCCAGCAGTTTAGGGCCACTAGCGGGAGGGACAGATACGCAGTATTTT.

The chain uses TRBV19 and TRBJ1-5; tentative D call: TRBD1 (6 bases). Trimming took 6 bases from V and 6 from J, leaving 21 bases between them. The CDR3 contains 16 residues. Germline V lookup: CDR1 LNHDA, CDR2 SQIVND (reference sequence). The CDR3 is CASSPEQGLLSQPQHF. The CDR3 DNA reads TGTGCCAGTAGCCCGGAACAGGGTTTGTTATCTCAGCCCCAGCATTTT. Combining the CDR3 with reference TRBV19 and TRBJ1-5 gives the whole variable domain DGGITQSPKYLFRKEGQNVTLSCEQNLNHDAMYWYRQDPGQGLRLIYYSQIVNDFQKGDIAEGYSVSREKKESFPLTVTSAQKNPTAFYLCASSPEQGLLSQPQHFGDGTRLSIL.

The V call is TRBV27, the J call TRBJ1-1; 7 nucleotides match TRBD1. Germline loops: CDR1 MNHEY, CDR2 SMNVEV (reference sequence). The CDR3 loop spans 13 amino acids. Trimming cost V 8 bases and J 10 bases; bases outside gene matches: 13. CDR3 residues: CASGTTGTALAFF. CDR3 coding DNA: TGTGCCAGCGGAACAACTGGGACAGCTCTAGCTTTCTTT.

Here the CDR3 reads CASSPRRQGSYNSPLHF. The CDR3 nucleotides read TGTGCCAGCAGCCCGCGACGACAGGGTAGTTATAATTCACCCCTCCACTTT. The chain uses TRBV5-5 and TRBJ1-6; 7 bases map to TRBD1. J gave up 4 bases and V 4 bases, and 11 bases lay outside the gene matches. CDR1 and CDR2 (germline): SGHKS, YYEKEE (reference sequence). This CDR3 is built from 17 residues. The variable domain in full, completed from reference TRBV5-5 and TRBJ1-6, reads DAGVTQSPTHLIKTRGQQVTLRCSPISGHKSVSWYQQVLGQGPQFIFQYYEKEERGRGNFPDRFSARQFPNYSSELNVNALLLGDSALYLCASSPRRQGSYNSPLHFGNGTRLTVT.

This clone was detected only once. V usage is TRBV6-5 and J usage is TRBJ2-2; D is possibly TRBD2 (6 bases). CDR1 and CDR2 from the germline V gene are MNHEY and SVGAGI. Trimming pared 6 bases from V and 2 bases from J, leaving 13 bases between. There are 15 residues in the CDR3. The CDR3 DNA reads TGTGCCAGCAGGCTCGGGACTCACAACACCGGGGAGCTGTTTTTT. This codes for CASRLGTHNTGELFF.

About this clone itself: Germline and junction disagree at one end, which may indicate a read error. The chain has TRBV5-1 and TRBJ2-1; TRBD2 might be the D (5 bases). The CDR3 has 13 amino acids. CDR1 is SGHRS, CDR2 YFSETQ, per germline. CDR3: CAGSWRADNEQFF. In DNA form, the CDR3 reads TGCGCCGGCAGCTGGAGAGCGGACAATGAGCAGTTCTTC.

The chain couples TRBV19 to TRBJ1-3; D remains ambiguous. Trimming removed 2 bases from V and 2 bases from J, with 7 bases in between. Germline V lookup: CDR1 LNHDA, CDR2 SQIVND (reference sequence). The length of the CDR3 is 14 residues. DNA of the CDR3: TGTGCCAGTAGTATACGGGGAACTGGAAACACCATATATTTT. Its protein product is CASSIRGTGNTIYF.

This clone was counted a single time. The genes are TRBV19 and TRBJ1-4; tentative D call: TRBD1 (5 bases). The CDR3 is 14 residues long. V was pared by 4 bases and J by 3 bases, with 9 bases between. Germline-derived CDR1 and CDR2 are LNHDA and SQIVND (reference sequence). The CDR3 coding sequence is TGTGCCAGTAGTAGGCGGGGGGCTAATGAAAAACTGTTTTTT. The encoded protein is CASSRRGANEKLFF.

This clone was counted a single time. One end of the junction varies from germline; a read error may be responsible. The V and J genes are TRBV27 and TRBJ2-7; D might be TRBD2 (7 bases). The length of the CDR3 is 14 residues. Germline CDR1 is MNHEY and CDR2 is SMNVEV (reference sequence). The CDR3 coding sequence is TGTGCCAGTAGAGATGGCGGGGGCTCCTACGGGCAGTACTTC. It specifies CASRDGGGSYGQYF.

This chain links TRBV6-1 with TRBJ2-3; TRBD2 aligns across 13 bases. CDR3 size: 17 residues. CDR1 and CDR2 (germline): MNHNS, SASEGT. V shed 4 bases and J 3 bases; nucleotides not matched to a gene: 7. CDR3 residues: CASSGGLAGEGTDTQYF. CDR3 sequence (DNA): TGTGCCAGCAGTGGAGGACTAGCGGGAGAGGGGACAGATACGCAGTATTTT.

CDR3 protein: CSARPDRSSYEQYF. The CDR3 DNA sequence: TGCAGCGCCCGACCGGACAGGAGCTCCTACGAGCAGTACTTC. The V and J genes are TRBV29-1 and TRBJ2-7, with TRBD1 identical over 7 bases. This CDR3 is built from 14 residues. The V segment lost 7 bases and the J segment 0 bases; nucleotides outside the gene matches: 9. Looked up from germline, CDR1 is SQVTM and CDR2 is ANQGSEA.